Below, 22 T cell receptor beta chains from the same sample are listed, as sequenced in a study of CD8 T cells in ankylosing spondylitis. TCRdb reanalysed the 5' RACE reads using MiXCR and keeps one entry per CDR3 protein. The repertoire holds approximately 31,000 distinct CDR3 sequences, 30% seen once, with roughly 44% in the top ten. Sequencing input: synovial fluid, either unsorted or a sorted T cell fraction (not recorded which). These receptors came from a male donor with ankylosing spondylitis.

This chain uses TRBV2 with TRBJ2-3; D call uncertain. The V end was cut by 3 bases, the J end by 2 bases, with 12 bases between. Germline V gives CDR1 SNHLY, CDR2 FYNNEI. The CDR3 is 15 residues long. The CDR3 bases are TGTGCCAGCAGTGATTTAGTGGGTCACACAGATACGCAGTATTTT. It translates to CASSDLVGHTDTQYF.

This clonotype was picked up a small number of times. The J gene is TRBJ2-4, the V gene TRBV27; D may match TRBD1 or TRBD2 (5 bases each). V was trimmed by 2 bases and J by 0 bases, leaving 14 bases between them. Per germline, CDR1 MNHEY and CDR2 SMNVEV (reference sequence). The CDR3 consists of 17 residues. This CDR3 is CASSLIPRDGAKNIQYF. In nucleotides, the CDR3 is TGTGCCAGCAGTTTAATCCCCCGGGACGGAGCCAAAAACATTCAGTACTTC.

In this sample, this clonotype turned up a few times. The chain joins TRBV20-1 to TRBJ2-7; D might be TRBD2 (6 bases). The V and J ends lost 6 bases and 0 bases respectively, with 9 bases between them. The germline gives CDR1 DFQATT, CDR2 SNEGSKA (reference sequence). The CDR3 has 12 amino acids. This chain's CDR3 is CSAPGGSYEQYF. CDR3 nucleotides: TGCAGTGCCCCCGGGGGCTCCTACGAGCAGTACTTC.

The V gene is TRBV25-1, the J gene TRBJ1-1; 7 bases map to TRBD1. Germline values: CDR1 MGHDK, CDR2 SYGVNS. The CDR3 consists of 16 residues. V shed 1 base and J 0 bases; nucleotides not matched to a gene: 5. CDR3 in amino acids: CASSESGDRVNTEAFF. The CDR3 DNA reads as TGTGCCAGCAGTGAATCTGGGGACAGAGTGAACACTGAAGCTTTCTTT.

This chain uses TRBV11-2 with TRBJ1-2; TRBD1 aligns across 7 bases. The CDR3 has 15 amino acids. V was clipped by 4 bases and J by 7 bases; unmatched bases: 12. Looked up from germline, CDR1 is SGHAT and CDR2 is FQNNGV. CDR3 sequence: CASSWGGGSPLGYTF. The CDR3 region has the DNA TGTGCCAGCAGCTGGGGAGGGGGCAGTCCCCTTGGCTACACCTTC.

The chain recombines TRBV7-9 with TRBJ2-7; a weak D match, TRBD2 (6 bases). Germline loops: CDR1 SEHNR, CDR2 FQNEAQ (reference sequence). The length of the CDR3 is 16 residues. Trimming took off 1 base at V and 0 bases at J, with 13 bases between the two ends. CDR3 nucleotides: TGTGCCAGCAGCTTAGGGCACATTAGCGGCTCCTACGAGCAGTACTTC. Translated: CASSLGHISGSYEQYF.

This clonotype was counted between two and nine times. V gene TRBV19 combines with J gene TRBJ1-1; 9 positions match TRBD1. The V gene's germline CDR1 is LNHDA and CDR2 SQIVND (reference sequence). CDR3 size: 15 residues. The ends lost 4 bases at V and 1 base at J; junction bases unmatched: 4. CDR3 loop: CASSTSDRGNTEAFF. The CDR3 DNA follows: TGTGCCAGTAGTACCTCGGACAGGGGGAACACTGAAGCTTTCTTT.

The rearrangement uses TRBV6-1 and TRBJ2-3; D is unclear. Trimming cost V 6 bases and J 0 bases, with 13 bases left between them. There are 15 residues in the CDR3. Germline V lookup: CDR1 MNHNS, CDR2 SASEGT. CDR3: CASRENDGSTDTQYF. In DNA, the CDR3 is TGTGCCAGCAGGGAAAACGACGGCAGCACAGATACGCAGTATTTT.

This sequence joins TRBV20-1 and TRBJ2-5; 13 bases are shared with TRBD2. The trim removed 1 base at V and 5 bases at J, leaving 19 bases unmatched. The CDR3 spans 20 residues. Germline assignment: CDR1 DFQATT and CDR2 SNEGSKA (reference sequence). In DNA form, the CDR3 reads TGCAGTGCTAGAGTAGGGGAGGGCGAGGGGACTAGCGGGATTTCGGAGACCCAGTACTTC. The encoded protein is CSARVGEGEGTSGISETQYF.

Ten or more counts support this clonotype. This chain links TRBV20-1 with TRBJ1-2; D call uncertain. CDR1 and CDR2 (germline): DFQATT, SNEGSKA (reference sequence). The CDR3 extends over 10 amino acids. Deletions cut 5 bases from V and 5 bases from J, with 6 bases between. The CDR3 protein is CSAHLYGYTF. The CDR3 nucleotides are TGCAGTGCTCACCTATATGGCTACACCTTC.

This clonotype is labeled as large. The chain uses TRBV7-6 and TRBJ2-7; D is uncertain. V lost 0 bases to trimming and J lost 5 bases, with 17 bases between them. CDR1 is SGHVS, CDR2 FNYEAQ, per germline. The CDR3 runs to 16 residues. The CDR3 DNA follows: TGTGCCAGCAGCTTAGCTTCATATCGACCCGCCCACGAGCAGTACTTC. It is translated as CASSLASYRPAHEQYF.

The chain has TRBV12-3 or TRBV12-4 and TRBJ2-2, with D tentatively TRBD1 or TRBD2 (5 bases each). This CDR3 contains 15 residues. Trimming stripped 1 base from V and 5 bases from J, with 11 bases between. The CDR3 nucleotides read TGTGCCAGCAGTTTAGGGGGGAGTTGGACCGGGGAGCTGTTTTTT. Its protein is CASSLGGSWTGELFF.

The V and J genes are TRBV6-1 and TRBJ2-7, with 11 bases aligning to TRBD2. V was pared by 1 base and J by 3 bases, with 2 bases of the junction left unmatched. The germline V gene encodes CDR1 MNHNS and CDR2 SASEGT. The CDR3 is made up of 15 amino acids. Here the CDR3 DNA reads TGTGCCAGCAGTGAAGAAACTAGCGGGAGCTACGAGCAGTACGTC. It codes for CASSEETSGSYEQYV.

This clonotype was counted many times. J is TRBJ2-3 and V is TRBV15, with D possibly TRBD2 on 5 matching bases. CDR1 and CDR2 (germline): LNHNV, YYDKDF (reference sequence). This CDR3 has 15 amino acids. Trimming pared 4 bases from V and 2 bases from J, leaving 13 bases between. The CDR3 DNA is TGTGCCACCAGCACGAAGGAGGAGCCCACAGATACGCAGTATTTT. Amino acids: CATSTKEEPTDTQYF.

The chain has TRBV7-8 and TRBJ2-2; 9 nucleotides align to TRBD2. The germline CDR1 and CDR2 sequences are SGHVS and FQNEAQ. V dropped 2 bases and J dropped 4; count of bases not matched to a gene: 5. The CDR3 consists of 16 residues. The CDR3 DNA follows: TGTGCCAGCAGCTTACGGGCGGGAGGGACCACCGGGGAGCTGTTTTTT. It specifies CASSLRAGGTTGELFF.

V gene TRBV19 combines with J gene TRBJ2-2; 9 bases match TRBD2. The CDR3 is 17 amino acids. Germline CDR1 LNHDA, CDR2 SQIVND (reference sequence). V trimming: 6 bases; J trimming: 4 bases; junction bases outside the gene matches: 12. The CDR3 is CASSPHRREGVTGELFF. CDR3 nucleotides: TGTGCCAGTAGCCCACATAGGCGGGAGGGAGTCACCGGGGAGCTGTTTTTT.

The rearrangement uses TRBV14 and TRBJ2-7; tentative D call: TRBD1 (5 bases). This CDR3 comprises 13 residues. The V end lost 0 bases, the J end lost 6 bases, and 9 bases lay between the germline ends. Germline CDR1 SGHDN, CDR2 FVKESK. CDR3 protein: CASSQDLTVEQYF. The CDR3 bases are TGTGCCAGCAGCCAAGATCTGACAGTCGAGCAGTACTTC.

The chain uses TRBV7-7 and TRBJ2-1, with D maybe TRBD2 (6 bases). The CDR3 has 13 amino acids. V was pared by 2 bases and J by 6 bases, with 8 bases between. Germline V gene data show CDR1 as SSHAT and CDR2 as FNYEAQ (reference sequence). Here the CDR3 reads CASSLRGGNEQFF. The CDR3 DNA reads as TGTGCCAGCAGCTTAAGGGGAGGCAATGAGCAGTTCTTC. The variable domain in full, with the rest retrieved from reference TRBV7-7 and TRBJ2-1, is GAGVSQSPRYKVTKRGQDVTLRCDPISSHATLYWYQQALGQGPEFLTYFNYEAQPDKSGLPSDRFSAERPEGSISTLTIQRTEQRDSAMYRCASSLRGGNEQFFGPGTRLTVL.

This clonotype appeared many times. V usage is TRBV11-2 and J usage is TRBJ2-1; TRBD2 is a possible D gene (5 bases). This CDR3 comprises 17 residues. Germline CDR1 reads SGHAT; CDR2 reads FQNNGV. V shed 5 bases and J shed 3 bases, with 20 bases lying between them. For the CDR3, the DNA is TGTGCCAGCAGCCAAGCGATCTTAGCGAAGAGCTACAATGAGCAGTTCTTC. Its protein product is CASSQAILAKSYNEQFF.

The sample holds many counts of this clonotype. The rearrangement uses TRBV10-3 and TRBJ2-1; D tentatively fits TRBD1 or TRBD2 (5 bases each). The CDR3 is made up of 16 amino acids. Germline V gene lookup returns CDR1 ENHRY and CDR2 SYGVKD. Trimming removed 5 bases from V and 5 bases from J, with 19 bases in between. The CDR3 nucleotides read TGTGCCATCAGTTCAAGGGACGGAGCTTCGGACAATGAGCAGTTCTTC. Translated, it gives CAISSRDGASDNEQFF.

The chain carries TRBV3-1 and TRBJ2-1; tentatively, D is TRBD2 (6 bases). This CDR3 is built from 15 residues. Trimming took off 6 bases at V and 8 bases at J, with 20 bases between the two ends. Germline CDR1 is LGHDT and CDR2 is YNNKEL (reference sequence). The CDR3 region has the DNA TGTGCCAGCAGTCCCCTAGCGACAGTCGGGGATGAGCAGTTCTTC. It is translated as CASSPLATVGDEQFF.

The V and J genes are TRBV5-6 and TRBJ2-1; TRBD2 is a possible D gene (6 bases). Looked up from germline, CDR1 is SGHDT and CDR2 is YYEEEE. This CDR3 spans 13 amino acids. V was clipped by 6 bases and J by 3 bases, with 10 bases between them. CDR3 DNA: TGTGCCAGCACCGGAGGGGACTACAATGAGCAGTTCTTC. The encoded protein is CASTGGDYNEQFF. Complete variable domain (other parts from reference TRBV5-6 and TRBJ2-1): DAGVTQSPTHLIKTRGQQVTLRCSPKSGHDTVSWYQQALGQGPQFIFQYYEEEERQRGNFPDRFSGHQFPNYSSELNVNALLLGDSALYLCASTGGDYNEQFFGPGTRLTVL.